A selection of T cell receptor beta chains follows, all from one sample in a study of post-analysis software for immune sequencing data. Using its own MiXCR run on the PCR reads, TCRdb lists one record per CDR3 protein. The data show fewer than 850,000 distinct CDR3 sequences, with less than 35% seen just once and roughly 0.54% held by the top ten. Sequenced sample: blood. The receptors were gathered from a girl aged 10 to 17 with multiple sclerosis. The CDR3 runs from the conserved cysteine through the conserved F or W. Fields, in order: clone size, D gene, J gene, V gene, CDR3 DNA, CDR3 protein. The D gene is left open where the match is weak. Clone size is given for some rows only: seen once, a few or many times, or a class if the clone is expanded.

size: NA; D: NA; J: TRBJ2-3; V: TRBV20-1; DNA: TGCAGTGCTAGCTCGGGGTCCCACACAGATACGCAGTATTTT; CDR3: CSASSGSHTDTQYF
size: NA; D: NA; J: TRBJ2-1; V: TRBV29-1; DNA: TGCAGCGTTGAAGCGGGCTCCTACAATGAGCAGTTCTTC; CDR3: CSVEAGSYNEQFF
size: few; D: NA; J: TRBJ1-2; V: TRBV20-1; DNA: TGCAGTGCTAGGGGGTGGGACTATGGCTACACCTTC; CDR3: CSARGWDYGYTF
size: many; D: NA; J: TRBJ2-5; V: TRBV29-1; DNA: TGCAGCGTGGGGCCAGGAGGAGAGACCCAGTACTTC; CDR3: CSVGPGGETQYF
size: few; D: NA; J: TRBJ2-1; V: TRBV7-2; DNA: TGTGCCAGCAGCTTAGCAAGGGATGAGCAGTTCTTC; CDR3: CASSLARDEQFF
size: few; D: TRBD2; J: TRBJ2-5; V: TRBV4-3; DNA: TGCGCCAGCAGCCGAAGAGGCGGGAGGGGTGAGACCCAGTACTTC; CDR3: CASSRRGGRGETQYF
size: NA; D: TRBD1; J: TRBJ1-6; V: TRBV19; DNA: TGTGCCAGTAGCAAGTTCGGGACAGCCTATAATTCACCCCTCCACTTT; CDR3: CASSKFGTAYNSPLHF
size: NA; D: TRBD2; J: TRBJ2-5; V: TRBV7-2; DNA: TGTGCCAGCAGCCACCAAGGCGGAGCGGGGGGCCTACAAGACCAAGAGACCCAGTACTTC; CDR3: CASSHQGGAGGLQDQETQYF
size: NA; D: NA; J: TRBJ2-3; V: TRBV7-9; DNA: TGTGCCAGCAGCTCCCTACTAGCCCCTACGCAGTATTTT; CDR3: CASSSLLAPTQYF
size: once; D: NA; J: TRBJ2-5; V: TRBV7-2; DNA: TGTGCCAGCAGACTCATGCTAGGGCGCGGTGAGACCCAGTACTTC; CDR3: CASRLMLGRGETQYF
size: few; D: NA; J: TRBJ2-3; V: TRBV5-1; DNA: TGCGCCAGCAGCCCTACCCCTACGGGAGATACGCAGTATTTT; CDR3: CASSPTPTGDTQYF
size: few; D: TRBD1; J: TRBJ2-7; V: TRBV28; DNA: TGTGCCAGCAGTCGTCCATCCCTGGGACAGCACTCCTACGAGCAGTACTTC; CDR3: CASSRPSLGQHSYEQYF
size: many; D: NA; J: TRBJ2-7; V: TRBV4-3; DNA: TGCGCCAGCAGCCATTCACGGGGCTCCTACGAGCAGTACTTC; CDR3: CASSHSRGSYEQYF
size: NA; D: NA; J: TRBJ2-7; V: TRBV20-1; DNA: TGCAGTGCTAGAGATACCGGAACCTACGAGCAGTACTTC; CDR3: CSARDTGTYEQYF
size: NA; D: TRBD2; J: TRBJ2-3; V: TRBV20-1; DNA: TGCAGTGCTAGAGCGGGAGGGCCGGGAGATACGCAGTATTTT; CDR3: CSARAGGPGDTQYF
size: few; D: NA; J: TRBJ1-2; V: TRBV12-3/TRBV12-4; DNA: TGTGCCAGCAGTTTACGGCGGGGGATTAATCACGGAGGATATGGCTACACCTTC; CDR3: CASSLRRGINHGGYGYTF
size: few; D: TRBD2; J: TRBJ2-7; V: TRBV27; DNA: TGTGCCAGCAGGGCCGCCGGGACTAGAGTCGAGCAGTACTTC; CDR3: CASRAAGTRVEQYF
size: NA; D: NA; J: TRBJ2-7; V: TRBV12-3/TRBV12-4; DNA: TGTGCCAGCAGTTTAAGCCCTAGACCCAGTAACTCCTACGAGCAGTACTTC; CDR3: CASSLSPRPSNSYEQYF
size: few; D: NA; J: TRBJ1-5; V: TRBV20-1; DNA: TGCAGTGCTAGTTTAGGGACTCAGCCCCAGCATTTT; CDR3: CSASLGTQPQHF
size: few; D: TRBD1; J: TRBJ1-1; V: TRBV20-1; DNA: TGCAGTGCACCCCGGACAGGGTCGGACACTGAAGCTTTCTTT; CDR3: CSAPRTGSDTEAFF
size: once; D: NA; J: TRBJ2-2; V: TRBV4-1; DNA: TGCGCCAGCAGCCAAGTCGATATGGGGATAGGCACCGGGGAGCTGTTTTTT; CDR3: CASSQVDMGIGTGELFF
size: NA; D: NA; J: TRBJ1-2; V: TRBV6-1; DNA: TGTGCCAGCAGTGAAGTTGGGGCAGGTCGAGCTAACTATGGCTACACCTTC; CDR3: CASSEVGAGRANYGYTF
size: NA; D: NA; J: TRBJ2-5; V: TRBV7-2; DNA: TGTGCCAGCAGCATAGGTGGGGGGTTGGCGGAGACCCAGTACTTC; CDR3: CASSIGGGLAETQYF
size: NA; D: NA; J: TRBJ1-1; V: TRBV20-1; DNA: TGCAGTGCTCCGAGGGTCCCCCAGGCTGAAGCTTTCTTT; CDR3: CSAPRVPQAEAFF
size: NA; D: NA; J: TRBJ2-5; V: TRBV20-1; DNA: TGCAGTGCCACCGGGGACTACCAAGAGACCCAGTACTTC; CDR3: CSATGDYQETQYF
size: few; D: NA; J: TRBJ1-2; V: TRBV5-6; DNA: TGTGCCAGCAGCTTGGTGATCGCTGGCTACACCTTC; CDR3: CASSLVIAGYTF
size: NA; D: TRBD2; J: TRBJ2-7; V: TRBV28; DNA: TGTGCCAGCAGTTTAAGGCTAGCGGTCTCCTACGAGCAGTACTTC; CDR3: CASSLRLAVSYEQYF
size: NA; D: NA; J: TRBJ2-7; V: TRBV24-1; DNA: TGTGCCACCAGTGATAGAGTCGGGTCCTACGAGCAGTACTTC; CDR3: CATSDRVGSYEQYF
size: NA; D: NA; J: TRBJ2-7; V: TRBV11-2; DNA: TGTGCCAGCAGCCCGAGCCGGGTAACCTACGAGCAGTACTTC; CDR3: CASSPSRVTYEQYF
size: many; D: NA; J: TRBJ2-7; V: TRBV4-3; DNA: TGCGCCAGCAGCCAAGATCTCAGGGACGAGCAGTACTTC; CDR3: CASSQDLRDEQYF
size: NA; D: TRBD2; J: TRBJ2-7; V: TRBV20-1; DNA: TGCAGTGCTAGTGTAGTAGCGGGCGTTTACGAGCAGTACTTC; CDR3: CSASVVAGVYEQYF
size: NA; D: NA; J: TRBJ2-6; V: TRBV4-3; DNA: TGCGCCAGCAGCCAAGGCCTTGGGAGCTCTGGGGCCAACGTCCTGACTTTC; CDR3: CASSQGLGSSGANVLTF
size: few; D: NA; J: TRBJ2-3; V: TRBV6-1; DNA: TGTGCCAGCAGTGAAGCAGGGCCAGCAGATACGCAGTATTTT; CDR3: CASSEAGPADTQYF
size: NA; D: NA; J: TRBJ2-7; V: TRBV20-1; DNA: TGCAGTGCTAGAGATCGTACAGACTTCGAGCAGTACTTC; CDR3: CSARDRTDFEQYF
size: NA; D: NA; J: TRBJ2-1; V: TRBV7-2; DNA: TGTGCCAGCAGCCGAGTAAGGACGACCTACAATGAGCAGTTCTTC; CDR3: CASSRVRTTYNEQFF
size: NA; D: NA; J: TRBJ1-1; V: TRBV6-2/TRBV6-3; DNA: TGTGCCAGCAGTTACCACCTTCGGGAAGCTTTCTTT; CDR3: CASSYHLREAFF
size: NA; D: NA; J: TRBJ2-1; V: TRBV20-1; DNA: TGCAGTGCTAGAGGACTGGGGGGCGGCTCCTACAATGAGCAGTTCTTC; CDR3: CSARGLGGGSYNEQFF
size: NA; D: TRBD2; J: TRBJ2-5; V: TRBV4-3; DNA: TGCGCCAGCAGCCAAGACGGACTAGCGGAACAAGAGACCCAGTACTTC; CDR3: CASSQDGLAEQETQYF
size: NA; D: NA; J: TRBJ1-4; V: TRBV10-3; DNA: TGTGCCATCAGTGAGGCGGCAGATAATGAAAAACTGTTTTTT; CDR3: CAISEAADNEKLFF
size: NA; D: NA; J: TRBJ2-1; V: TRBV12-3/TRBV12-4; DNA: TGTGCCAGCAGGGATACAGGGAGATACAATGAGCAGTTCTTC; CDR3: CASRDTGRYNEQFF
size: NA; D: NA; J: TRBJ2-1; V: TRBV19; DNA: TGTGCCAGTAGTACTAGCGCCAGGAATTCCTACAATGAGCAGTTCTTC; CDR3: CASSTSARNSYNEQFF
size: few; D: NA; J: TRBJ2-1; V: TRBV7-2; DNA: TGTGCCAGCAGCTTAAGGGGGTCCCGGGACAATGAGCAGTTCTTC; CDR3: CASSLRGSRDNEQFF
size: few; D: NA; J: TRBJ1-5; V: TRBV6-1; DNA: TGTGCCAACAGCTCCATTAGCCGGGACGTCTGGAGTAGCAATCAGCCCCAGCATTTT; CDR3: CANSSISRDVWSSNQPQHF
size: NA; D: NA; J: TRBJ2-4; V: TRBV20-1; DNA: TGCAGTGCTAGCCGGCGTTGGCCAGGCGAAAACATTCAGTACTTC; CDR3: CSASRRWPGENIQYF
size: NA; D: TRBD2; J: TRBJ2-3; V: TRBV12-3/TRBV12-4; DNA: TGTGCCAGCAGGTCCGGGGGGATTTCCGATACGCAGTATTTT; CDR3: CASRSGGISDTQYF
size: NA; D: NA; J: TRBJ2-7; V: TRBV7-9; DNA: TGTGCCAGCAGCTCCCCAGACGAGCGGCACTCCTACAATGAGCAGTACTTC; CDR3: CASSSPDERHSYNEQYF
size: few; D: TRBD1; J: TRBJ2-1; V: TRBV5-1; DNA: TGCGCCAGCAGCTTGGGCGGGACAGGGGGCGTGGATGAGCAGTTCTTC; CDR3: CASSLGGTGGVDEQFF
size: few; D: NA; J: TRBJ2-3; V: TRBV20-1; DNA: TGCAGTGCTTCTTCTTTCGGGGGCATGGATACGCAGTATTTT; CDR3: CSASSFGGMDTQYF
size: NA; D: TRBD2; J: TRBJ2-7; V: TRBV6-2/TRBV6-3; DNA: TGTGCCAGCAGTTACTCTTTTTTATTAAGGCGGGAGAACAATGAGCAGTACTTC; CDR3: CASSYSFLLRRENNEQYF
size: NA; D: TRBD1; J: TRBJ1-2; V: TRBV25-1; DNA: TGTGCCAGCGGACCGACAGGGGCAAGCTATGGCTACACCTTC; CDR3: CASGPTGASYGYTF